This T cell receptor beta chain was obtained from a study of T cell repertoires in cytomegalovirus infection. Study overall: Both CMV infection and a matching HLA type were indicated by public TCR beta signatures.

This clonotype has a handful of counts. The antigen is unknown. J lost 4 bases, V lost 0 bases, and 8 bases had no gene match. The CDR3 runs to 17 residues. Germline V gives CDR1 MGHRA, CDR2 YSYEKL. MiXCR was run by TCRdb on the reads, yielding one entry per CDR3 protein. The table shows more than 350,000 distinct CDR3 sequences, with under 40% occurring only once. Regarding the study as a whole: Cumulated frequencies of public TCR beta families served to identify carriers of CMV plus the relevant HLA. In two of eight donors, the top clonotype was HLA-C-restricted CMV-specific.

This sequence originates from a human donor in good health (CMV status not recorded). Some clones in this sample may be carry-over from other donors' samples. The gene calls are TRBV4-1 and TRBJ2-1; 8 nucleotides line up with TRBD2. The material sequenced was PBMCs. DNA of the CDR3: TGCGCCAGCAGCCAAGAAAGGGAGGCTAGCGGGTACAATGAGCAGTTCTTC. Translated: CASSQEREASGYNEQFF.